The 12 T cell receptor beta chains in this list originate from one sample, sequenced in a study of cytomegalovirus exposure and HLA in healthy donors. PCR involved 60 Vbeta and 13 Jbeta primers. Only in-frame clones appear in the TCRdb table, and some are missing; sequencing was by immunoSEQ multiplex PCR. The data hold around 100,000 clones, with about 79% observed a single time. Input material: PBMCs. The receptors here all came from a woman under 30 in good health and CMV-seronegative.

CDR3 residues: CASSEQTSVTGELFF. The CDR3 bases are TGTGCCAGCAGTGAACAGACTAGCGTTACCGGGGAGCTGTTTTTT. The chain is built from TRBV25-1 and TRBJ2-2; 8 bases are a match to TRBD2. Losses at the gene ends were 2 bases for V and 5 bases for J; bases not matched to a gene: 4. Germline CDR1 is MGHDK and CDR2 is SYGVNS. This CDR3 is 15 amino acids long.

The sample holds one count of this clone. Written as DNA, the CDR3 is TGTGCCAGCAGCCAAGGCTGGGGGGGCCACAATGAGCAGTTCTTC. Residues: CASSQGWGGHNEQFF. This chain links TRBV14 with TRBJ2-1; D possibly corresponds to TRBD2 (7 bases). CDR3 length: 15 amino acids. CDR1 and CDR2 (germline): SGHDN, FVKESK. V lost 1 base, J lost 5 bases, and 12 bases lay in between. Using reference TRBV14 and TRBJ2-1 for the parts outside the CDR3, the full variable domain is EAGVTQFPSHSVIEKGQTVTLRCDPISGHDNLYWYRRVMGKEIKFLLHFVKESKQDESGMPNNRFLAERTGGTYSTLKVQPAELEDSGVYFCASSQGWGGHNEQFFGPGTRLTVL.

V usage is TRBV28 and J usage is TRBJ1-2, with a possible D match to TRBD1 (5 bases). Trimming took 3 bases from V and 2 from J, leaving 7 bases between them. The germline V gene encodes CDR1 MDHEN and CDR2 SYDVKM. CDR3 length equals 13 residues. This chain's CDR3 is CASSLGQNYGYTF. CDR3 DNA: TGTGCCAGCAGTTTGGGGCAGAACTATGGCTACACCTTC.

This chain uses TRBV9 with TRBJ1-1; 7 positions match TRBD1. CDR3 length: 15 amino acids. The V gene end was trimmed by 3 bases and the J gene end by 0 bases; junction bases not matched to a gene: 5. Germline V gives CDR1 SGDLS, CDR2 YYNGEE. The CDR3 sequence: CASSAGGTVNTEAFF. The DNA of the CDR3 is TGTGCCAGCAGCGCCGGCGGGACAGTGAACACTGAAGCTTTCTTT.

The chain combines TRBV18 with TRBJ1-2; 8 bases are a match to TRBD1. CDR1 is KGHSH and CDR2 is LQKENI in the germline V gene. Trimming took 6 bases from V and 6 from J; bases not matched to a gene: 12. This CDR3 region has 15 residues. CDR3 DNA sequence: TGTGCCAGCTCGCTGGACAGGGAGATAGTACATGGCTACACCTTC. This translates into CASSLDREIVHGYTF.

This clone was picked up one time. The J gene is TRBJ1-4, the V gene TRBV15; D is unclear. The germline CDR1 and CDR2 sequences are LNHNV and YYDKDF (reference sequence). The CDR3 consists of 13 residues. Trimming shortened V by 1 base and J by 5 bases, and 5 bases separated the two germline ends. In DNA, the CDR3 is TGTGCCACCAGCAGAGTGAGAAATGAAAAACTGTTTTTT. The encoded protein is CATSRVRNEKLFF.

This clone was seen only once. The chain is built from TRBV5-1 and TRBJ1-1; D gene unclear. V gave up 0 bases and J gave up 8 bases, with 5 bases separating them. The CDR3 covers 11 residues. Germline V gene sequence: CDR1 SGHRS, CDR2 YFSETQ. The CDR3 loop is CASSLEAEAFF. As DNA, the CDR3 is TGCGCCAGCAGCTTGGAAGCCGAAGCTTTCTTT. Using reference TRBV5-1 and TRBJ1-1 for the parts outside the CDR3, the full variable domain is KAGVTQTPRYLIKTRGQQVTLSCSPISGHRSVSWYQQTPGQGLQFLFEYFSETQRNKGNFPGRFSGRQFSNSRSEMNVSTLELGDSALYLCASSLEAEAFFGQGTRLTVV.

The rearrangement links TRBV13 to TRBJ2-7, with unresolved D. V shed 4 bases and J shed 3 bases, with 4 bases lying between them. CDR1 is PRHDT and CDR2 is FYEKMQ in the germline V gene (reference sequence). The CDR3 spans 11 residues. The CDR3 DNA sequence: TGTGCCAGCAGCTCAATCTACGAGCAGTACTTC. It translates to CASSSIYEQYF.

There are a few counts of this clone. This chain uses TRBV18 with TRBJ1-2, with 7 bases that match TRBD1. After removal of 6 bases from V and 3 bases from J, the junction contained 10 bases not matched to a gene. This CDR3 is 15 amino acids long. Germline CDR1 is KGHSH and CDR2 is LQKENI. The CDR3 DNA follows: TGTGCCAGCTCCAAAGGGACAGCCAACCACTATGGCTACACCTTC. Amino acids: CASSKGTANHYGYTF.

The chain employs TRBV4-3 and TRBJ2-4, with 8 bases identical to TRBD1. Germline V lookup: CDR1 LGHNA, CDR2 YSLEER. The CDR3 is made up of 15 amino acids. V trimming: 0 bases; J trimming: 7 bases; junction bases outside the gene matches: 5. The CDR3 region is CASSQDWGQVNIQYF. In nucleotides, the CDR3 is TGCGCCAGCAGCCAAGATTGGGGACAGGTTAACATTCAGTACTTC.

The gene calls are TRBV30 and TRBJ2-5; 9 bases line up with TRBD2. The CDR3 is 13 amino acids. Trimming took 5 bases from V and 5 from J; bases not matched to a gene: 6. Germline-derived CDR1 and CDR2 are GTSNPN and SVGIG (reference sequence). Here the CDR3 reads CAWVAGAGETQYF. The CDR3 DNA sequence: TGTGCCTGGGTAGCGGGGGCAGGGGAGACCCAGTACTTC.

The chain combines TRBV27 with TRBJ1-2; 7 nucleotides align to TRBD1. Germline loops: CDR1 MNHEY, CDR2 SMNVEV (reference sequence). V was clipped by 6 bases and J by 5 bases; unmatched bases: 6. There are 13 residues in the CDR3. The CDR3 DNA sequence: TGTGCCAGCAGCTTTACAGGGGAATATGGCTACACCTTC. Translating it yields CASSFTGEYGYTF.